This T cell receptor (beta chain) was profiled in a study of T cells in Graves' hyperthyroidism and ophthalmopathy. Findings of the study overall: Prediction of ophthalmopathy progression came a median roughly 6.6 months pre-onset.

Remarks on this clonotype: As yet, its antigen is unknown.

Patients aged 18 to 65 had newly diagnosed hyperthyroidism of under 2 months' duration. Any patient presenting with uncontrolled infection, other autoimmune disease, pregnancy or lactation was left out. Using more than 7.5 ml of fresh peripheral blood, PBMCs were prepared. The source material, RNA transcripts, was used to amplify TCR beta CDR3 regions. The study used the HTBI primer set for a first-round RT-PCR of the TCR CDR3. Each CDR3 protein is one row after TCRdb ran MiXCR on the multiplex PCR reads. The sample holds about 350,000 distinct CDR3 sequences, about 15% seen once. J gave up 6 bases and V 4 bases, and 6 bases lay outside the gene matches. The CDR3 spans 14 residues. Germline values: CDR1 LNHNV, CDR2 YYDKDF (reference sequence).

The chain has TRBV15 and TRBJ2-7, with 10 bases that match TRBD1. The TCR was taken from a woman aged 25 to 39 with Graves' hyperthyroidism. The sequenced sample consisted of blood. This CDR3 is CATSIKTGGSEQYF. The DNA for the CDR3 is TGTGCCACCAGCATAAAGACAGGGGGCTCCGAGCAGTACTTC.